The 31 T cell receptor beta chains presented below share a single source sample, sequenced in a study of monozygotic twins with inflammatory bowel disease. TCRdb re-called the 5' RACE reads; one entry per CDR3 protein, DNA not given. In total, the table holds over 100,000 distinct CDR3 sequences. The source material was blood. Receptors originate from a human donor with ulcerative colitis or Crohn's disease, or a healthy co-twin of an affected twin (not recorded which).

The J gene is TRBJ2-2, the V gene TRBV30; the TCRdb call, TRBD2, lacks DNA for checking. Germline V lookup: CDR1 GTSNPN, CDR2 SVGIG (reference sequence). This CDR3 spans 17 amino acids. The CDR3 protein is CAWSSGTSGGFTGELFF.

This rearrangement joins TRBV7-6 to TRBJ2-5; TCRdb outputs TRBD1, but without DNA this stays unchecked. The germline V gene encodes CDR1 SGHVS and CDR2 FNYEAQ. This CDR3 is 14 amino acids long. CDR3: CASSSRTGQETQYF.

The chain combines TRBV5-1 with TRBJ2-5; TCRdb outputs TRBD1, but without DNA this stays unchecked. CDR1 and CDR2 (germline): SGHRS, YFSETQ. There are 14 residues in the CDR3. This CDR3 reads CASRKGAAQETQYF.

This rearrangement joins TRBV24-1 to TRBJ2-7. Germline CDR1 KGHDR, CDR2 SFDVKD. This CDR3 region has 11 residues. CDR3: CATSDRYEQYF.

This chain connects TRBV4-3 to TRBJ2-3; TCRdb gives TRBD1 as the D gene, but with no DNA this cannot be confirmed. Germline V gene lookup returns CDR1 LGHNA and CDR2 YSLEER. The CDR3 loop spans 16 amino acids. The CDR3: CASSLSTTGASATQYF.

V and J are TRBV12-3 or TRBV12-4 and TRBJ2-1; TCRdb gives TRBD2 as the D gene, but with no DNA this cannot be confirmed. This CDR3 contains 14 residues. The CDR3 reads CASSLTSGGNEQFF.

The chain employs TRBV6-6 and TRBJ1-2; TCRdb indicates TRBD1, and absent DNA this call remains unverified. Germline V gene data show CDR1 as MNHNY and CDR2 as SVGAGI (reference sequence). This CDR3 contains 12 residues. CDR3 amino acids: CASRGGNYGYTF.

The J gene is TRBJ1-2, the V gene TRBV29-1; TCRdb designates TRBD1, a call that cannot be tested without DNA. CDR3 length: 16 residues. Germline V gives CDR1 SQVTM, CDR2 ANQGSEA. CDR3 protein: CSVSGQGVGGNYGYTF.

The chain is built from TRBV6-1 and TRBJ2-7; TCRdb indicates TRBD1, and absent DNA this call remains unverified. This CDR3 has 12 amino acids. Germline V lookup: CDR1 MNHNS, CDR2 SASEGT. CDR3 protein: CASRPRGPEQYF.

The chain joins TRBV2 to TRBJ2-7; the TCRdb call, TRBD2, lacks DNA for checking. The CDR3 totals 13 residues. CDR1 is SNHLY and CDR2 is FYNNEI in the germline V gene. The CDR3 is CASSDEGSDEQYF.

The chain carries TRBV6-1 and TRBJ1-2; the TRBD1 assignment by TCRdb is unverifiable without DNA. CDR1 and CDR2 from the germline V gene are MNHNS and SASEGT. The CDR3 spans 13 residues. Here the CDR3 reads CASRRTGGYGYTF.

The genes are TRBV5-1 and TRBJ2-7; the D gene TCRdb calls, TRBD1, cannot be checked with no DNA. The CDR3 has 15 amino acids. Germline V CDR1 and CDR2: SGHRS, YFSETQ. CDR3 amino acids: CASSSQGVGSYEQYF.

The rearrangement links TRBV29-1 to TRBJ2-1. Germline V gene sequence: CDR1 SQVTM, CDR2 ANQGSEA. The CDR3 runs to 16 residues. The CDR3 spells CSVEDPTAITYNEQFF.

The rearrangement uses TRBV28 and TRBJ1-5. This CDR3 has 20 residues. Looked up from germline, CDR1 is MDHEN and CDR2 is SYDVKM. The CDR3 loop is CASSFGTGPSSQTSNQPQHF.

This chain connects TRBV15 to TRBJ2-3; the TRBD1 assignment by TCRdb is unverifiable without DNA. The germline gives CDR1 LNHNV, CDR2 YYDKDF (reference sequence). The CDR3 extends over 14 amino acids. The CDR3 here is CATSRDTARDTQYF.

V is TRBV12-3 or TRBV12-4 and J is TRBJ1-3; lacking DNA, the TRBD1 call made by TCRdb goes unchecked. CDR3 size: 16 residues. The CDR3 protein is CASSSRQLSSGNTIYF.

This sequence joins TRBV12-3 or TRBV12-4 and TRBJ2-5; TCRdb lists TRBD2, though no DNA is available to test this call. CDR3 length equals 18 residues. The CDR3 reads CASSLMGTSGSDIETQYF.

The CDR3 sequence: CASTGVRVGFPVDTQYF. V gene TRBV10-2 combines with J gene TRBJ2-3; the TRBD2 assignment by TCRdb is unverifiable without DNA. In germline, CDR1 is WSHSY, CDR2 SAAADI. The CDR3 covers 17 residues.

The chain is built from TRBV10-3 and TRBJ1-3; the TCRdb call, TRBD1, lacks DNA for checking. CDR3 length: 17 amino acids. Germline V gene data show CDR1 as ENHRY and CDR2 as SYGVKD. This chain's CDR3 is CAISGSTGDYFGNTIYF.

This sequence joins TRBV14 and TRBJ1-4; TCRdb names TRBD1, which stays unverified in the absence of DNA. The CDR3 extends over 13 amino acids. Germline assignment: CDR1 SGHDN and CDR2 FVKESK. CDR3 sequence: CASSPRVHEKLFF.

This chain connects TRBV6-4 to TRBJ2-1; as DNA is missing, the TRBD2 call by TCRdb cannot be tested. Germline V gene data show CDR1 as MRHNA and CDR2 as SNTAGT. This CDR3 has 15 amino acids. The CDR3 sequence: CASSARQTDYSHQFF.

The genes are TRBV7-2 and TRBJ2-5; without DNA, the TCRdb call of TRBD2 cannot be checked. The CDR3 has 17 residues. Germline assignment: CDR1 SGHTA and CDR2 FQGNSA. CDR3: CASSPHRLAGLQETQYF.

The chain recombines TRBV12-3 or TRBV12-4 with TRBJ2-5; no DNA is available, so the TRBD2 call from TCRdb remains unchecked. The CDR3 sequence is 14 residues long. This CDR3 reads CASSLTTSRETQYF.

The chain's CDR3 is CASSLGGSAMIYGYTF. The chain joins TRBV7-8 to TRBJ1-2. The CDR3 is 16 residues long. The germline V gene has CDR1 SGHVS and CDR2 FQNEAQ.

The J gene is TRBJ2-7, the V gene TRBV20-1; the D call of TRBD1 rests on TCRdb alone, since no DNA is present to check it. Per the germline V gene, CDR1 is DFQATT and CDR2 is SNEGSKA (reference sequence). The CDR3 runs 14 residues. CDR3 residues: CSAVPGQGGSEQYF.

The V and J genes are TRBV5-1 and TRBJ1-1; the TCRdb D gene call, TRBD1, has no DNA to confirm it. Germline lookup yields CDR1 SGHRS and CDR2 YFSETQ. This CDR3 has 16 amino acids. The CDR3 reads CASSLVGGGVNTEAFF.

The rearrangement joins TRBV10-3 to TRBJ2-1; without DNA, the TCRdb call of TRBD2 cannot be checked. Germline V gives CDR1 ENHRY, CDR2 SYGVKD. The CDR3 loop spans 13 amino acids. CDR3: CAISDGTNNEQFF.

J is TRBJ2-7 and V is TRBV28; TCRdb picks TRBD1, but there is no DNA to check that call. The CDR3 is 14 amino acids. Germline values: CDR1 MDHEN, CDR2 SYDVKM. The CDR3 spells CASTLQGLRDEQYF. The full variable domain, completed using reference TRBV28 and TRBJ2-7, is DVKVTQSSRYLVKRTGEKVFLECVQDMDHENMFWYRQDPGLGLRLIYFSYDVKMKEKGDIPEGYSVSREKKERFSLILESASTNQTSMYLCASTLQGLRDEQYFGPGTRLTVT.

The chain joins TRBV12-3 or TRBV12-4 to TRBJ2-3; lacking DNA, the TRBD1 call made by TCRdb goes unchecked. This CDR3 spans 14 amino acids. The CDR3 reads CASSFSGRTDTQYF.

This chain uses TRBV20-1 with TRBJ2-1; the D call of TRBD2 rests on TCRdb alone, since no DNA is present to check it. The CDR3 is made up of 15 amino acids. CDR1 DFQATT and CDR2 SNEGSKA come from the germline V gene (reference sequence). This CDR3 reads CSARGALAYHNEQFF.

V and J are TRBV7-9 and TRBJ1-6; the TCRdb call, TRBD1, lacks DNA for checking. The CDR3 has 15 amino acids. CDR1 is SEHNR, CDR2 FQNEAQ, per germline (reference sequence). The CDR3 region is CASSRPGGRDSPLHF.